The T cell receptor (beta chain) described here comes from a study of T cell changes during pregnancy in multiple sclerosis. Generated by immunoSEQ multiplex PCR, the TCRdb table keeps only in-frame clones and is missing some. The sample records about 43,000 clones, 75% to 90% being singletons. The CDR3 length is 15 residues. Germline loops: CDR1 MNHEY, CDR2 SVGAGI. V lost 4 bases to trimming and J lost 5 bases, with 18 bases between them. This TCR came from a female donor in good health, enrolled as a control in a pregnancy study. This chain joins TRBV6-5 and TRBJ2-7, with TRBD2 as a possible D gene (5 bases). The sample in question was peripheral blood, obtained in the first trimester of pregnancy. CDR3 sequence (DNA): TGTGCCAGCAGTTTAGGGAACGGCCAGCGGCACGAGCAGTACTTC. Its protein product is CASSLGNGQRHEQYF.